The 2 T cell receptor beta chains in this list originate from one sample, sequenced in a study of T cell clonality in common variable immunodeficiency. General study points: Reportedly, TCR beta sequences from common variable immunodeficiency showed fewer deletions and N-nucleotide insertions.

No antigen has been identified for these receptors. TCRdb keeps only in-frame clones here, not all; method: immunoSEQ multiplex PCR. The sample yields about 26,000 clones, without any singletons. The sample was peripheral blood mononuclear cells. The receptors derive from a human donor with common variable immunodeficiency.

About this clone: The CDR3 is cut off 3 residues early in the read; its end comes from the germline J gene. V usage is TRBV7-8 and J usage is TRBJ1-3; a possible D gene is TRBD1 (6 bases). The CDR3 has 16 amino acids. The V and J ends lost 5 bases and 1 base respectively, with 15 bases between them. CDR1 is SGHVS and CDR2 is FQNEAQ in the germline V gene. CDR3 amino acids: CASSLGTYKSGNTIYF. Partial CDR3 DNA: TGTGCCAGCAGCCTCGGGACATACAAGTCTGGAAACACC. Drawing the rest from reference TRBV7-8 and TRBJ1-3, the complete variable domain is GAGVSQSPRYKVAKRGQDVALRCDPISGHVSLFWYQQALGQGPEFLTYFQNEAQLDKSGLPSDRFFAERPEGSVSTLKIQRTQQEDSAVYLCASSLGTYKSGNTIYFGEGSWLTVV.

Concerning this clone itself: The read gets to within 3 residues of the CDR3 end, and the germline J gene fills in the rest. V usage is TRBV20-1 and J usage is TRBJ2-3; TRBD2 is a possible D gene (6 bases). The germline V gene encodes CDR1 DFQATT and CDR2 SNEGSKA (reference sequence). The CDR3 is 12 residues long. CDR3 loop: CSAGLADNAQYF. The CDR3 bases that were read are TGCAGTGCGGGACTTGCCGATAACGCG.